These T cell receptor beta chains were read from a single sample in a study of blood T cell repertoires in COVID-19. The table came from immunoSEQ multiplex PCR; TCRdb's copy has only in-frame clones and leaves some out. Among approximately 350,000 clones listed, around 87% were seen once. The sample consisted of peripheral blood. These receptors all stem from a woman aged 45 to 65 with COVID-19, enrolled during active disease. Both conserved end residues are part of each CDR3.

v_gene,j_gene,CDR3aa
TRBV3-1/TRBV3-2,TRBJ2-3,CASSPKTSGSTDTQYF
TRBV5-1,TRBJ1-2,CASSTDRAAVGVDGYTF
TRBV9,TRBJ2-3,CASSVGIGRGTDTQYF
TRBV3-1/TRBV3-2,TRBJ2-7,CASSPRTSTFEQYF
TRBV2,TRBJ1-1,CASGPGQGPEAFF
TRBV4-1,TRBJ2-6,CASSHDPGFALSGANVLTF
TRBV4-3,TRBJ2-1,CASSQDRGLKYNEQFF
TRBV9,TRBJ2-7,CASSVGIASNYEQYF
TRBV2,TRBJ1-4,CASSDTGQNNEKLFF
TRBV5-1,TRBJ2-7,CASSLGAGAVYEQYF
TRBV4-2,TRBJ2-7,CASSHQAGTSGNSYEQYF
TRBV7-6,TRBJ1-1,CASSFLSGNEAFF
TRBV5-1,TRBJ1-1,CASSVTGGTEAFF
TRBV19,TRBJ2-5,CASSFSQETQYF
TRBV10-3,TRBJ2-3,CAISSGGGGTDTQYF
TRBV7-6,TRBJ2-2,CASSSRALGGGLGNTGELFF
TRBV6-6,TRBJ1-2,CASSYSIAAVYTF
TRBV10-3,TRBJ1-5,CASSRGSNQPQHF
TRBV2,TRBJ2-1,CASRKGLAGNEQFF
TRBV19,TRBJ2-7,CASSFGYEQYF
TRBV12-5,TRBJ2-5,CASGLRGQETQYF
TRBV2,TRBJ1-1,CASIIYLSRAGPEAFF
TRBV7-9,TRBJ2-1,CASSYSGNLDEQFF
TRBV6-5,TRBJ1-3,CATRDSGGNTIYF
TRBV6-5,TRBJ1-4,CAGNTGGATNEKLFF
TRBV30,TRBJ1-5,CAWSRQGDQPQHF
TRBV4-1,TRBJ1-2,CASSQPDSGLWRDYGYTF
TRBV24-1,TRBJ1-2,CATSDLGREDGYTF
TRBV18,TRBJ2-3,CASSPGTGLSTDTQYF
TRBV3-1/TRBV3-2,TRBJ2-2,CASSRAGEDGELFF
TRBV30,TRBJ1-1,CAWSVLQLLGGTEAFF
TRBV3-1/TRBV3-2,TRBJ1-2,CASSLQDPYGYTF
TRBV6-5,TRBJ2-5,CASSDNRARPETQYF
TRBV5-8,TRBJ2-3,CASSTGYDTQYF
TRBV27,TRBJ2-5,CASKRQGARETQYF
TRBV4-1,TRBJ1-1,CASSKRQGSGATEAFF
TRBV13,TRBJ2-5,CASSPPGAGGRGAQYF
TRBV7-9,TRBJ2-1,CASSLGQGDINEQFF
TRBV19,TRBJ1-2,CASRRPGGNYGYTF
TRBV7-9,TRBJ2-3,CASSFGSADTQYF
TRBV29-1,TRBJ2-2,CSVTGTSGYTGELFF
TRBV5-8,TRBJ1-3,CASRNQGAGNTIYF
TRBV4-2,TRBJ2-3,CASSSRPNSGISTDTQYF
TRBV5-1,TRBJ1-1,CASRWDRNTEAFF